This entry lists 25 T cell receptor beta chains sequenced from one sample in a study of brain T cells in children with intractable seizures. Sequencing used immunoSEQ multiplex PCR; TCRdb keeps in-frame clones, though not all of them. The table records about 120,000 clones, approximately 94% of them present only once. The specimen comprised peripheral blood, sampled at surgery. The receptor source for this set is a boy younger than two with hemimegalencephaly and intractable seizures.

The chain employs TRBV28 and TRBJ1-2; weak D call: TRBD1 (5 bases). From germline, CDR1 is MDHEN and CDR2 SYDVKM. Trimming cost V 3 bases and J 4 bases, with 24 bases left between them. This CDR3 has 18 amino acids. CDR3 nucleotides: TGTGCCAGCAGTTTCCGGGTATTTCGGGGCAGTATAGCCTATGGCTACACCTTC. This encodes CASSFRVFRGSIAYGYTF.

The chain links TRBV28 to TRBJ1-2; 7 bases agree with TRBD1. CDR1 is MDHEN, CDR2 SYDVKM, per germline. Germline trimming cut 1 base from V and 4 bases from J; bases unmatched to any gene: 3. The CDR3 runs 14 residues. The chain's CDR3 is CASSLLAGGYGYTF. CDR3 DNA: TGTGCCAGCAGTTTATTAGCAGGGGGCTATGGCTACACCTTC.

This clone was seen just once. The chain employs TRBV21-1 and TRBJ2-7; the table's TRBD2 call for D was not verified on the DNA. TRBV21-1 is noted as a pseudogene. The CDR3 covers 13 residues. The CDR3 is CASPRGSLYEQYF. In DNA, the CDR3 is TGTGCCAGCCCTCGGGGGTCACTATACGAGCAGTACTTC.

This chain links TRBV27 with TRBJ2-7, with 7 bases that match TRBD2. The CDR3 totals 14 residues. Germline assignment: CDR1 MNHEY and CDR2 SMNVEV (reference sequence). J gave up 2 bases and V 3 bases, and 4 bases lay outside the gene matches. The CDR3 nucleotides read TGTGCCAGCAGTTTCGGCGGGAGCACCTACGAGCAGTACTTC. Its translation: CASSFGGSTYEQYF.

J is TRBJ1-1 and V is TRBV6-7; D is perhaps TRBD1 (6 bases). TRBV6-7 is filed as an ORF, its function uncertain. V was trimmed by 7 bases and J by 2 bases, leaving 14 bases between them. The CDR3 covers 14 residues. This CDR3 reads CASILNRANTEAFF. CDR3 in DNA: TGTGCCAGCATACTTAACAGGGCTAACACTGAAGCTTTCTTT.

The DNA of the CDR3 is TGTGCCAGCAGTTACGACAGGTTGGGAAACACCATATATTTT. Translating it yields CASSYDRLGNTIYF. This chain uses TRBV6-2 or TRBV6-3 with TRBJ1-3; weak D call: TRBD1 (6 bases). V lost 2 bases, J lost 4 bases, and 9 bases lay in between. Germline loops: CDR1 MNHEY, CDR2 SVGEGT. CDR3 length equals 14 residues.

This clone was detected only once. J is TRBJ2-1 and V is TRBV6-5; D is tentatively TRBD1 or TRBD2 (6 bases each). The germline gives CDR1 MNHEY, CDR2 SVGAGI. This CDR3 comprises 12 residues. The V end lost 2 bases, the J end lost 8 bases, and 7 bases lay between the germline ends. The CDR3 DNA follows: TGTGCCAGCAGTTACAGGGGGGATGAGCAGTTCTTC. This codes for CASSYRGDEQFF.

The chain recombines TRBV4-3 with TRBJ2-1; the D gene is possibly TRBD2 (5 bases). This CDR3 contains 15 residues. Looked up from germline, CDR1 is LGHNA and CDR2 is YSLEER. Trimming took 1 base from V and 3 from J, leaving 10 bases between them. The CDR3 bases are TGCGCCAGCAGCCAAGGGACTGGAGACTACAATGAGCAGTTCTTC. The encoded protein is CASSQGTGDYNEQFF.

This clone has just one count. The CDR3: CASRQGPSTEAFF. CDR3 bases: TGTGCCAGTCGACAGGGACCTTCCACTGAAGCTTTCTTT. The chain links TRBV7-3 to TRBJ1-1, with TRBD1 matching over 7 bases. Germline values: CDR1 SGHTA, CDR2 FQGTGA. J was trimmed by 4 bases and V by 9 bases; bases with no gene match: 8. The CDR3 runs to 13 residues.

V gene TRBV24-1 combines with J gene TRBJ2-1; TRBD1 matches 11 bases. This CDR3 has 16 amino acids. Germline V gene data show CDR1 as KGHDR and CDR2 as SFDVKD. V was clipped by 7 bases and J by 4 bases; unmatched bases: 8. CDR3 amino acids: CATRGTGGQGYNEQFF. CDR3 DNA sequence: TGTGCCACCAGGGGGACAGGGGGTCAGGGGTACAATGAGCAGTTCTTC.

V and J are TRBV7-9 and TRBJ2-2; no clear D gene. Per the germline V gene, CDR1 is SEHNR and CDR2 is FQNEAQ (reference sequence). Trimming stripped 1 base from V and 7 bases from J, with 7 bases between. The CDR3 loop spans 13 amino acids. CDR3 region: CASSLVNGGELFF. The CDR3 nucleotides read TGTGCCAGCAGCTTAGTGAACGGCGGGGAGCTGTTTTTT. Together with reference TRBV7-9 and TRBJ2-2, the CDR3 gives the full variable domain: DTGVSQNPRHKITKRGQNVTFRCDPISEHNRLYWYRQTLGQGPEFLTYFQNEAQLEKSRLLSDRFSAERPKGSFSTLEIQRTEQGDSAMYLCASSLVNGGELFFGEGSRLTVL.

The V call is TRBV28, the J call TRBJ1-6; 7 nucleotides align to TRBD1. Germline CDR1 and CDR2: MDHEN and SYDVKM. The CDR3 loop spans 13 amino acids. The J segment lost 7 bases and the V segment lost 8 bases, leaving 5 bases of the junction unmatched. The CDR3 is CASCTGVNSPLHF. The CDR3 nucleotides are TGTGCCAGCTGCACAGGGGTCAATTCACCCCTCCACTTT. Looking up the rest from reference TRBV28 and TRBJ1-6 gives the full variable domain: DVKVTQSSRYLVKRTGEKVFLECVQDMDHENMFWYRQDPGLGLRLIYFSYDVKMKEKGDIPEGYSVSREKKERFSLILESASTNQTSMYLCASCTGVNSPLHFGNGTRLTVT.

As regards this clone: At one boundary the junction diverges from the germline segment, which might be a read error. The chain uses TRBV30 and TRBJ2-4; 7 positions match TRBD1. The germline CDR1 and CDR2 sequences are GTSNPN and SVGIG (reference sequence). The CDR3 covers 13 residues. CDR3 nucleotides: TGTGCCTGGAGTGTAATTGGGACAGCCCGACCAAACTTC. This sequence encodes CAWSVIGTARPNF.

This sequence joins TRBV27 and TRBJ2-2; D is ambiguous. Germline V gene lookup returns CDR1 MNHEY and CDR2 SMNVEV (reference sequence). Trimming stripped 5 bases from V and 7 bases from J, with 8 bases between. CDR3 length: 12 amino acids. As DNA, the CDR3 is TGTGCCAGCAGTCTCCGTGGCGGGGAGCTGTTTTTT. Its translation is CASSLRGGELFF.

J is TRBJ1-6 and V is TRBV2, with 8 positions matching TRBD1. The CDR3 covers 16 residues. The V and J ends lost 6 bases and 7 bases, in that order; junction bases with no gene match: 11. The germline V gene has CDR1 SNHLY and CDR2 FYNNEI. CDR3 sequence: CASRPSGQGANSPLHF. In nucleotides, the CDR3 is TGTGCCAGCAGACCATCCGGACAGGGCGCCAATTCACCCCTCCACTTT. Supplemented by reference TRBV2 and TRBJ1-6, the full variable domain reads EPEVTQTPSHQVTQMGQEVILRCVPISNHLYFYWYRQILGQKVEFLVSFYNNEISEKSEIFDDQFSVERPDGSNFTLKIRSTKLEDSAMYFCASRPSGQGANSPLHFGNGTRLTVT.

The J gene is TRBJ2-5, the V gene TRBV5-4, with TRBD2 matching over 7 bases. The CDR3 is 15 residues long. Germline CDR1 SGHNT, CDR2 YYREEE (reference sequence). V lost 0 bases, J lost 5 bases, and 7 bases stayed unmatched. Here the CDR3 DNA reads TGTGCCAGCAGCTTGGGGACTAGATTGGGGGAGACCCAGTACTTC. It translates to CASSLGTRLGETQYF.

V gene TRBV4-3 combines with J gene TRBJ2-7; TRBD1 is a possible D gene (6 bases). V was cut by 0 bases and J by 3 bases, with 9 bases left in between. Germline V gives CDR1 LGHNA, CDR2 YSLEER. The CDR3 spans 14 residues. CDR3 region: CASSQEGRGYEQYF. CDR3 nucleotides: TGCGCCAGCAGCCAAGAGGGCAGGGGCTACGAGCAGTACTTC.

The chain employs TRBV10-3 and TRBJ2-7; 8 bases are a match to TRBD2. This CDR3 comprises 15 residues. Looked up from germline, CDR1 is ENHRY and CDR2 is SYGVKD. J gave up 2 bases and V 5 bases, and 8 bases lay outside the gene matches. The chain's CDR3 is CAISFSGGATYEQYF. The CDR3 DNA reads TGTGCCATCAGTTTCTCCGGGGGGGCCACCTACGAGCAGTACTTC.

The CDR3 spells CSVSMGTGREYF. CDR3 sequence (DNA): TGCAGCGTCTCAATGGGGACAGGGCGTGAGTATTTT. The rearrangement links TRBV29-1 to TRBJ2-3; 9 nucleotides align to TRBD1. Germline CDR1 SQVTM, CDR2 ANQGSEA. V gave up 6 bases and J gave up 13 bases; unmatched junction bases: 11. The CDR3 sequence is 12 residues long.

The V call is TRBV5-1, the J call TRBJ1-2; no reliable D call. V lost 0 bases, J lost 4 bases, and 7 bases lay in between. Germline CDR1 is SGHRS and CDR2 is YFSETQ. The CDR3 is made up of 13 amino acids. The CDR3 DNA follows: TGCGCCAGCAGCTTGGGGCAGATCTATGGCTACACCTTC. It encodes CASSLGQIYGYTF.

V is TRBV5-1 and J is TRBJ1-1, with TRBD1 identical over 7 bases. V shed 5 bases and J 4 bases; nucleotides not matched to a gene: 5. Germline V gene data show CDR1 as SGHRS and CDR2 as YFSETQ. This CDR3 has 13 amino acids. CDR3 in DNA: TGCGCCAGCAGGGCGACAGGGACCACTGAAGCTTTCTTT. Translated, it gives CASRATGTTEAFF.

The chain joins TRBV28 to TRBJ2-7; D might be TRBD2 (6 bases). Germline lookup yields CDR1 MDHEN and CDR2 SYDVKM. Between the trimmed V and J ends, which lost 2 bases and 0 bases, there was a span of 26 bases. The CDR3 sequence is 20 residues long. Written as DNA, the CDR3 is TGTGCCAGCAGTTTAGGAGGGGTCTTTGAAGGCGAATTCCGCTCCTACGAGCAGTACTTC. Translated, it gives CASSLGGVFEGEFRSYEQYF. The variable domain in full, with the rest retrieved from reference TRBV28 and TRBJ2-7, is DVKVTQSSRYLVKRTGEKVFLECVQDMDHENMFWYRQDPGLGLRLIYFSYDVKMKEKGDIPEGYSVSREKKERFSLILESASTNQTSMYLCASSLGGVFEGEFRSYEQYFGPGTRLTVT.

V and J are TRBV20-1 and TRBJ2-1; possibly TRBD1 or TRBD2 for D (5 bases each). The V gene lost 8 bases and the J gene lost 7 bases, with 9 bases spanning the gap. CDR3 length equals 10 residues. Germline CDR1 is DFQATT and CDR2 is SNEGSKA (reference sequence). This CDR3 is CSPWGNEQFF. The CDR3 nucleotides are TGCAGTCCGTGGGGGAATGAGCAGTTCTTC.

As DNA, the CDR3 is TGTGCCAGCAGCTCCCGAAGACTAGCGGGATACGGGGAGCTGTTTTTT. This translates into CASSSRRLAGYGELFF. The gene calls are TRBV9 and TRBJ2-2, with 11 bases identical to TRBD2. CDR3 length: 16 residues. The germline V gene has CDR1 SGDLS and CDR2 YYNGEE. Trimming took 4 bases from V and 7 from J; bases not matched to a gene: 9.

This chain joins TRBV5-1 and TRBJ2-1; 14 bases match TRBD2. The V gene's germline CDR1 is SGHRS and CDR2 YFSETQ. The CDR3 loop spans 16 amino acids. V lost 5 bases and J lost 3; bases outside the gene matches: 4. CDR3 amino acids: CASRPGLAGVYNEQFF. The DNA for the CDR3 is TGCGCCAGCAGACCGGGACTAGCGGGAGTCTACAATGAGCAGTTCTTC.